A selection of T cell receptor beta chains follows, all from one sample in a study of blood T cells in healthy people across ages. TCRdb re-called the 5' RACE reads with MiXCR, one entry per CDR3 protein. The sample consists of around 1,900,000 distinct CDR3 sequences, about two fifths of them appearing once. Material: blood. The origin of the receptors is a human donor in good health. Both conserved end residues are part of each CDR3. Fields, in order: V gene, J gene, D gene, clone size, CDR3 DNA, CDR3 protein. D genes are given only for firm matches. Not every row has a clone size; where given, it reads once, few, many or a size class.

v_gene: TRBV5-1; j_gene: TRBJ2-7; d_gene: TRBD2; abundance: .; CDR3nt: TGCGCCAGCAGCGCGATTACTAGCGGGGGGGCCGAAGAGCAGTACTTC; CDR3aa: CASSAITSGGAEEQYF
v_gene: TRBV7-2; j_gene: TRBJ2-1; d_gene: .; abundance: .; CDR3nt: TGTACCAGCAGCTTCTTCGTTTCGCCCGGGACATACAATGAGCAGTTCTTC; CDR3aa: CTSSFFVSPGTYNEQFF
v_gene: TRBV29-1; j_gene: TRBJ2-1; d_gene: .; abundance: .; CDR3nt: TGCAGCGTTGATGGGGTGCTATACAATGAGCAGTTCTTC; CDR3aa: CSVDGVLYNEQFF
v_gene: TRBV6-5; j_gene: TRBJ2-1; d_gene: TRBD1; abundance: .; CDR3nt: TGTGCCAGCAGTCCGTGGACAGGGGGAATGAATGAGCAGTTCTTC; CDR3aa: CASSPWTGGMNEQFF
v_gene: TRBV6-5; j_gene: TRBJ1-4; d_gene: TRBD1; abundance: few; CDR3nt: TGTGCCAGCAGTACGGGACAGGATAATGAAAAACTGTTTTTT; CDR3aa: CASSTGQDNEKLFF
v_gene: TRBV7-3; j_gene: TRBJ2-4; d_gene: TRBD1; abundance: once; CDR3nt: TGTGCCAGCAGCTTGGGGACAGCTGGGAACCACGGGCAGTACTTC; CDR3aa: CASSLGTAGNHGQYF
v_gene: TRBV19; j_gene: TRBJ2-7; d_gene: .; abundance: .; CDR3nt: TGTGCCAGTAGTATTTCTCTCGCCCTCTCCTACGAGCAGTACTTC; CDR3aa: CASSISLALSYEQYF
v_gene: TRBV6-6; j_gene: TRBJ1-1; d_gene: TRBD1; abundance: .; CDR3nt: TGTGCCAGCAGCCCTACAGGGGTTCCTGAAGCTTTCTTT; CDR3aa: CASSPTGVPEAFF
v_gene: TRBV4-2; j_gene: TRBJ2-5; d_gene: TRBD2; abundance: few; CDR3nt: TGTGCCAGCAGCCAAGGGGTAGCTAGCGGACAAGAGACCCAGTACTTC; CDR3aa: CASSQGVASGQETQYF
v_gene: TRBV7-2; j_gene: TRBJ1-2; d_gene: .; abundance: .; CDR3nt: TGTGCCAGCAGCTCCATGGTTACTAACTATGGCTACACCTTC; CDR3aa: CASSSMVTNYGYTF
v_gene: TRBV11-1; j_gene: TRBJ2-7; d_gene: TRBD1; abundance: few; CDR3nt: TGTGCCAGCAGCAAGAGGACAGGGGAAGACACCCAGTACTTC; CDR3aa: CASSKRTGEDTQYF
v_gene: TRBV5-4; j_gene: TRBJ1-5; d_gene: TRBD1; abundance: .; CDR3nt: TGTGCCAGCAGCCGTGACAGGGCTCAGCCCCAGCATTTT; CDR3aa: CASSRDRAQPQHF
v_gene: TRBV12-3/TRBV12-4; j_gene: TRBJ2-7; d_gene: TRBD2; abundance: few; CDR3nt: TGTGCCAGCAGCCCTGGTGGGACTAGCGGCACCTACGAGCAGTACTTC; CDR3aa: CASSPGGTSGTYEQYF
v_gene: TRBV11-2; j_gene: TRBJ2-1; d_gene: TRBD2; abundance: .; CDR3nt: TGTGCCAGCAGCTTACGAGCGGGGGGGCTTCCGAATGAGCAGTTCTTC; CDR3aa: CASSLRAGGLPNEQFF
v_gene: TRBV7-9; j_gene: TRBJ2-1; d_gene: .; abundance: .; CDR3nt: TGTGCCAGCAGCTTAGCGCCCTTCAGTGGAAGTGAGCAGTTCTTC; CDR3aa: CASSLAPFSGSEQFF
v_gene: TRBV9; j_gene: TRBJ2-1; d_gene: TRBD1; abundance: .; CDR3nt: TGTGCCAGCAACAATAACAGGGGGCCTTACAATGAGCAGTTCTTC; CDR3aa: CASNNNRGPYNEQFF
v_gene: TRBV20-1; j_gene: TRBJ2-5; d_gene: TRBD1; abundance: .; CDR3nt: TGCAGTGCTCCGCGACAGGGTGGAGAGACCCAGTACTTC; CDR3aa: CSAPRQGGETQYF
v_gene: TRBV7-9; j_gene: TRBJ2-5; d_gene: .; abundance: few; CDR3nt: TGTGCCAGCAGTCGCATAGAGACCCAGTACTTC; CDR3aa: CASSRIETQYF
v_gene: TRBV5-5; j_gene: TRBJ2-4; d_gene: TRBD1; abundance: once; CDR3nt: TGTGCCAGCAGCGAAACCAGGGGGATGGTCATTCAGTACTTC; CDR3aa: CASSETRGMVIQYF
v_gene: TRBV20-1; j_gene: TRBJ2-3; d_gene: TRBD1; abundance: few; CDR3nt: TGCAGTGCTTCGGGACCGGGACAGGGTAGCACAGATACGCAGTATTTT; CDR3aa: CSASGPGQGSTDTQYF
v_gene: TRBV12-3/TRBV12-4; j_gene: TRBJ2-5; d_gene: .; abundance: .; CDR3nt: TGTGCCAGCAGTTTAGAGGGTCTGAGGCAAGAGACCCAGTACTTC; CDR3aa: CASSLEGLRQETQYF
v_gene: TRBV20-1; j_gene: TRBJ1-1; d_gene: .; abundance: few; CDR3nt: TGCAGTGCTAGGGGACCCTCGAGGGACACTGAAGCTTTCTTT; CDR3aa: CSARGPSRDTEAFF
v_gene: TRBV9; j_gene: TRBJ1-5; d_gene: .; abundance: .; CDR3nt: TGTGCCAGCAGCGTAGGTTGGGCAGCCCTGCCCCAGCATTTT; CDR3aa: CASSVGWAALPQHF
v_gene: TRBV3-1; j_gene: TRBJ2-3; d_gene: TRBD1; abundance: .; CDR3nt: TGTGCCAGCTACCGACAGGGGGCGATCCCAGATACGCAGTATTTT; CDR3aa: CASYRQGAIPDTQYF
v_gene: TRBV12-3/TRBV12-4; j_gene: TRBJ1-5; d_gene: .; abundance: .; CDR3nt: TGTGCCAGCAGTTTATGGTTAGGGTCCAGCAATCAGCCCCAGCATTTT; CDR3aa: CASSLWLGSSNQPQHF
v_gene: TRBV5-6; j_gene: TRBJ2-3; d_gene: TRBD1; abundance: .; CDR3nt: TGTGCCAGCACCGCTAGGGACAGGGGTGCAGATACGCAGTATTTT; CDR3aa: CASTARDRGADTQYF
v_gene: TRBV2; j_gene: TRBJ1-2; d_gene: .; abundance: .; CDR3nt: TGTGCCAGCAGTGAAGCAGGCAGCTCCGACTATGGCTACACCTTC; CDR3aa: CASSEAGSSDYGYTF
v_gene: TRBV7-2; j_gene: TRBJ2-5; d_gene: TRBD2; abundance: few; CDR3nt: TGTGCCAGCAGCACTTTTTTTAGCTCGGGGGGAGAGACCCAGTACTTC; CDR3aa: CASSTFFSSGGETQYF
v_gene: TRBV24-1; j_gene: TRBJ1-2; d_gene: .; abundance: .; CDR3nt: TGTGCCACCAGTGATCAGGGGAAAGTAGAAGGCTACACCTTC; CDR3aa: CATSDQGKVEGYTF
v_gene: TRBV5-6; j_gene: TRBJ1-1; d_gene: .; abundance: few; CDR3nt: TGTGCCAGCAGCCAGGACCCGAGGCCCCCCACTGAAGCTTTCTTT; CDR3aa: CASSQDPRPPTEAFF
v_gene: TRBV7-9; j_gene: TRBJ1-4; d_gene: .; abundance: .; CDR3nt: TGTGCCAGCAGTTTGACAGGAGATCATGAAAAACTGTTTTTT; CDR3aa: CASSLTGDHEKLFF
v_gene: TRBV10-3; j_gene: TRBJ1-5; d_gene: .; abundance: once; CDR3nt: TGTGCCATCAGTGGAGATGGACAGACCAATCAGCCCCAGCATTTT; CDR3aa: CAISGDGQTNQPQHF
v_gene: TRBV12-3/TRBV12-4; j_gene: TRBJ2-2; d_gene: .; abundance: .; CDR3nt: TGTGCCAGCAGTTTAGCGGTCCCCACCGGGGAGCTGTTTTTT; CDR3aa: CASSLAVPTGELFF
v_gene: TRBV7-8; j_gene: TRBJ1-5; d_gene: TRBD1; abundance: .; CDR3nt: TGTGCCAGCAGCTCGGCCCTAGGGACAGGGGAGTACGGGGCAGGTCAGCCCCAGCATTTT; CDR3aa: CASSSALGTGEYGAGQPQHF
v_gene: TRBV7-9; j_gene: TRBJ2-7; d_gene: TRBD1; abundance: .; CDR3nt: TGTGCCAGCAGCTCTCAGGGGGCGCAGGGTTACGAGCAGTACTTC; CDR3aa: CASSSQGAQGYEQYF
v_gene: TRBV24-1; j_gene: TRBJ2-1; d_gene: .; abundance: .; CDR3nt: TGTGCCACCAGTGACCGTAGCCGCGGCTCCTACAATGAGCAGTTCTTC; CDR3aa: CATSDRSRGSYNEQFF
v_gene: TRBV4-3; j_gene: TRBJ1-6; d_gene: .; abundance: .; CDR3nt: TGCGCCAGCAGCCAAGAATACCCAATCTATTCACCCCTCCACTTT; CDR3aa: CASSQEYPIYSPLHF
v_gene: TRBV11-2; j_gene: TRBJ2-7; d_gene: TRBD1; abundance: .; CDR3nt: TGTGCCAGCAGCTTCTTCCTGGGGACAGGGGCCTACGAGCAGTACTTC; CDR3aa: CASSFFLGTGAYEQYF
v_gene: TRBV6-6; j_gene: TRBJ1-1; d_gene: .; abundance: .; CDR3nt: TGTGCCAGCAGTTCCCGGTCCGGGGAGGGGACTGAAGCTTTCTTT; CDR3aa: CASSSRSGEGTEAFF
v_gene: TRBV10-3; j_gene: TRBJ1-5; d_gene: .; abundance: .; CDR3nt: TGTGCCATCAGTGAAGGGGGAAGGCAGCCCCAGCATTTT; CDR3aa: CAISEGGRQPQHF
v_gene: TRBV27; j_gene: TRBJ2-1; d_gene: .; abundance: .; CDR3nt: TGTGCCGGCAGTTTAGACGGACAGTACAATGAGCAGTTCTTC; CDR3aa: CAGSLDGQYNEQFF
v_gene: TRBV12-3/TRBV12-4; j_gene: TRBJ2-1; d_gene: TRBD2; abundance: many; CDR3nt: TGTGCCAGCAGTCCTCTAGCGGGGGGCCCCAATGAGCAGTTCTTC; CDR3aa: CASSPLAGGPNEQFF
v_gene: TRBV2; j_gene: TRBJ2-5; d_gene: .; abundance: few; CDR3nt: TGTGCCAGCGTCCGGGGGCAAGAGACCCAGTACTTC; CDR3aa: CASVRGQETQYF
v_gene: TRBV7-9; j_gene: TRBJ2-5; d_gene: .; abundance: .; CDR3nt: TGTGCCAGCACCTTACCCACAGCCCAAGAGACCCAGTACTTC; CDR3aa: CASTLPTAQETQYF
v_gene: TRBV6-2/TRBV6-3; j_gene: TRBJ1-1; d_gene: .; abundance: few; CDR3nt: TGTGCCAGCAGTGGGACGACTAACATCGCTTTCTTT; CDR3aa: CASSGTTNIAFF
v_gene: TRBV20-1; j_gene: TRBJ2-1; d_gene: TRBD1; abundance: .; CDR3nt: TGCAGTGCTCATGCTCCCGGGACAGGGGGCTACAATGAGCAGTTCTTC; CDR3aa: CSAHAPGTGGYNEQFF
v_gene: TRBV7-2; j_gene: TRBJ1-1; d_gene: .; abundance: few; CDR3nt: TGTGCCAGCAGCTTAGCGCTGTTAAGACAAGCTTTCTTT; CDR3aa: CASSLALLRQAFF
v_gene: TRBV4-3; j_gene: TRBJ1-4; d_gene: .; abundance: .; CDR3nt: TGCGCCAGCAGCCAAGCGAGGGGCGCAGGTGAAAAACTGTTTTTT; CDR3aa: CASSQARGAGEKLFF
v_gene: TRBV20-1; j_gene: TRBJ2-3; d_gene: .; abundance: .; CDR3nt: TGCAGTGCTAGCGAGGAGACCACAGATACGCAGTATTTT; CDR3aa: CSASEETTDTQYF
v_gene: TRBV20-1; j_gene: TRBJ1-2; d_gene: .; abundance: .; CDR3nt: TGCAGTGCCCTTAAATATGGCTACACCTTC; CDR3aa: CSALKYGYTF
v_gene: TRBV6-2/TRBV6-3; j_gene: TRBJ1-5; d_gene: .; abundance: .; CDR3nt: TGTGCCAGCAGTTACTCGATGGGGGCGAATCAGCCCCAGCATTTT; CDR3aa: CASSYSMGANQPQHF
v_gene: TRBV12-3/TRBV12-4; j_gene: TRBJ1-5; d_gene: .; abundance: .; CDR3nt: TGTGCCACAACACAGTATAGCAATCAGCCCCAGCATTTT; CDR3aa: CATTQYSNQPQHF
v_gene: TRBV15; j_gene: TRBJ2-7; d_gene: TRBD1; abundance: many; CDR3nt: TGTGCCACCAGCAGTTCGATACAGGGGGCTATGGACGAGCAGTACTTC; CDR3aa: CATSSSIQGAMDEQYF
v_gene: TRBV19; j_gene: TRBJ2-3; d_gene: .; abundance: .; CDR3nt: TGTGCCAGTAGTGTCCTGGGGATCGGGCAGGGGGGGTCCACAGATACGCAGTATTTT; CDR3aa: CASSVLGIGQGGSTDTQYF
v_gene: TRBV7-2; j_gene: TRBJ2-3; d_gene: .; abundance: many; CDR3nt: TGTGCCAGCAGCTTAAGCTTCACAGATACGCAGTATTTT; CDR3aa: CASSLSFTDTQYF
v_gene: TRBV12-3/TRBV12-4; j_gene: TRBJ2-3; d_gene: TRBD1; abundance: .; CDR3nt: TGTGCCAGCAGTTCGAACAGGGGCGCCACAGATACGCAGTATTTT; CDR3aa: CASSSNRGATDTQYF
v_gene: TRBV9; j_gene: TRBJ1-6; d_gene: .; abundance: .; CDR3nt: TGTGCCAGCAGCGTAGAGGGGAGACGATATAATTCACCCCTCCACTTT; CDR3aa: CASSVEGRRYNSPLHF